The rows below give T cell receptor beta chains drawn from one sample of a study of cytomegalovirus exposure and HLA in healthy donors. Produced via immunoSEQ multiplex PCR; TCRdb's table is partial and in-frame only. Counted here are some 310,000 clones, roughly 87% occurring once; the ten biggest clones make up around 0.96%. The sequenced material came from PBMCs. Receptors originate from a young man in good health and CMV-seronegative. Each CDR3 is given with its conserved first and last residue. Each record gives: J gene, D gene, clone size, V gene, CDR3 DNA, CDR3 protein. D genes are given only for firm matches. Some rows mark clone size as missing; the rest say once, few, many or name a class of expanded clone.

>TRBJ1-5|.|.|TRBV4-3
TGCGCCAGCAGCCAAGGGCAGGGTATTCAGCCCCAGCATTTT
CASSQGQGIQPQHF
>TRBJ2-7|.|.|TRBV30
TGTGCCTGGAGTGTATGGGGGGGCCCCTCCTACGAGCAGTACTTC
CAWSVWGGPSYEQYF
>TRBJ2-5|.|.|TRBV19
TGTGCCAGTAGCGACCAGGGAATTAACGGGGAGACCCAGTACTTC
CASSDQGINGETQYF
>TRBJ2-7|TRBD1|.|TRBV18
TGTGCCAGCTCAAAGGACAGGGGTGCCTACGAGCAGTACTTC
CASSKDRGAYEQYF
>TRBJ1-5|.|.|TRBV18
TGTGCCAGCTCACACCTTGAGGGCAATCAGCCCCAGCATTTT
CASSHLEGNQPQHF
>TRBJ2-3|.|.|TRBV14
TGTGCCAGCAGCCAAGACAGGGAGGGGGATACAGATACGCAGTATTTT
CASSQDREGDTDTQYF
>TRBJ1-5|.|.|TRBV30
TGTGCCTGGAGGACAAATAGCAATCAGCCCCAGCATTTT
CAWRTNSNQPQHF
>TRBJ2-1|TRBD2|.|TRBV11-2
TGTGCCAGCAGCAAGCCGGGACTAAACTACAATGAGCAGTTCTTC
CASSKPGLNYNEQFF
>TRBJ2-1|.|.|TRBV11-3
TGTGCCAGCAGCCACGGGGGGCCCAGGAATGAGCAGTTCTTC
CASSHGGPRNEQFF
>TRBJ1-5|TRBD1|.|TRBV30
TGTGCCTGGAGTGCGGATGGACAGGGTGGTCAGCCCCAGCATTTT
CAWSADGQGGQPQHF
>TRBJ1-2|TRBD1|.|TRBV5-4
TGTGCCAGCAGCTTGGGGGGACAGGGGTTGAACTATGGCTACACCTTC
CASSLGGQGLNYGYTF
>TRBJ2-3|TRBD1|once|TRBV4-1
TGCGCCAGCAGCTCATTGCCGGGACAGGGCCTTTTAAATACGCAGTATTTT
CASSSLPGQGLLNTQYF
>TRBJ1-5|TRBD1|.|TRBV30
TGTGCCTGGGGGACAGGGGGCGATCAGCCCCAGCATTTT
CAWGTGGDQPQHF
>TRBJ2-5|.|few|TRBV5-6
TGTGCCAGCAGCTTGGCCTTTGAGGAGACCCAGTACTTC
CASSLAFEETQYF
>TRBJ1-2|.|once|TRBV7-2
TGTGCCAGCAGCTCAACGACAGCACTCTATGGCTACACCTTC
CASSSTTALYGYTF
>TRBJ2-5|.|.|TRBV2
TGTGCCAGCTGCCGGGACAACCAAGAGACCCAGTACTTC
CASCRDNQETQYF
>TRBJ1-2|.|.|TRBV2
TGTGCCAGCAGTGCACAGGTACAAGGGGACTATGGCTACACCTTC
CASSAQVQGDYGYTF
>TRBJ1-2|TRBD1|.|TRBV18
TGTGCCAGCTCACCCGTGACAGGGGCAGACTATGGCTACACCTTC
CASSPVTGADYGYTF
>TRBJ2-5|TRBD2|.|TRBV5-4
TGTGCCAGCAGCCGCGGACTAGCGGGGGGAGAGACCCAGTACTTC
CASSRGLAGGETQYF
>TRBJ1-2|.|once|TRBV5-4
TGTGCCAGCAGCTTGGTAGCTAACTATGGCTACACCTTC
CASSLVANYGYTF
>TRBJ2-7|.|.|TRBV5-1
TGCGCCAGCAGCTTGGACTCTGGCAGGGCATACGAGCAGTACTTC
CASSLDSGRAYEQYF
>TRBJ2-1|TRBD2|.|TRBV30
TGTGCCTGGAGTGTATCGGCGGGGGGGCTGGGCTCCTACAATGAGCAGTTCTTC
CAWSVSAGGLGSYNEQFF
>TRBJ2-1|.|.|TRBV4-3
TGCGCCAGCAGCCAAGATGCTGGGAGACCCTACAATGAGCAGTTCTTC
CASSQDAGRPYNEQFF
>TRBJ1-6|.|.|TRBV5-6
TGTGCCAGCAGCCCCCCCATAATGCGGAATTCACCCCTCCACTTT
CASSPPIMRNSPLHF
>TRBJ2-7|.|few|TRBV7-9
TGTGCCAGCAGCTTAACAGGGTCCGAGCAGTACTTC
CASSLTGSEQYF
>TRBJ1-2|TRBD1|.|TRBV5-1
TGCGCCAGCAGCTCTGGACAGGGGGCCTATGGCTACACCTTC
CASSSGQGAYGYTF
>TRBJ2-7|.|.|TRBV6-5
TGTGCCAGCAGTAAACACAGGGATTACTACGAGCAGTACTTC
CASSKHRDYYEQYF
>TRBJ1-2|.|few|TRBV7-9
TGTGCCAGCAGCGAGGGAGGGGGAGGTGGCTACACCTTC
CASSEGGGGGYTF
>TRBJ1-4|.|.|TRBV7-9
TGTGCCAGCAGCGCCCCGGGGGAAAAACTGTTTTTT
CASSAPGEKLFF
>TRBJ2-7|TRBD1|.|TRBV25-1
TGTGCCAGCAGTGTCCGGGACAGGGGTTTTTCCTACGAGCAGTACTTC
CASSVRDRGFSYEQYF
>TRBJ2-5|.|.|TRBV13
TGTGCCAGCAGCCGGCGGGAGACCCAGTACTTC
CASSRRETQYF
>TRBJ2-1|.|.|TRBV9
TGTGCCAGCAGCGTAAGCCCCAGCGGTGAGCAGTTCTTC
CASSVSPSGEQFF
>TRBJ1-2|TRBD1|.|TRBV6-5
TGTGCCAGCAGTTACACTAGACAGGGGACCTATGGCTACACCTTC
CASSYTRQGTYGYTF
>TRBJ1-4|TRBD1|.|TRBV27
TGTGCCAGCAGTTTTCGTAGGCAGGGGGATGAAAAACTGTTTTTT
CASSFRRQGDEKLFF
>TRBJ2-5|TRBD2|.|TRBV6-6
TGTGCCAGCGCCCAGCGGGGGATCGAGACCCAGTACTTC
CASAQRGIETQYF
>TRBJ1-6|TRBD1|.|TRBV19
TGTGCCAGTAGTCCGGGACAGATTAATTCACCCCTCCACTTT
CASSPGQINSPLHF
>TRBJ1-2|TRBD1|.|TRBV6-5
TGTGCCACCAGGTGGACAGGGGATTATGGCTACACCTTC
CATRWTGDYGYTF
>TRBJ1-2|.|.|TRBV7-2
TGTGCCAGCAGCTTACAGGGCTTTCGTGGCTACACCTTC
CASSLQGFRGYTF
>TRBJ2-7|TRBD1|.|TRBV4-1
TGCGCCAGCAGCCAACCGGGACAGGGATCATACGAGCAGTACTTC
CASSQPGQGSYEQYF
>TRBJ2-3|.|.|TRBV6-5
TGTGCCAGCAGTTACCTAGATAACACAGATACGCAGTATTTT
CASSYLDNTDTQYF
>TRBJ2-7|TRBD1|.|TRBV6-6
TGTGCCACCATACCCGGGACAGGGACCTACGAGCAGTACTTC
CATIPGTGTYEQYF
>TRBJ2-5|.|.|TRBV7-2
TGTGCCAGCAGCTTTACAAACCTCCAAGAGACCCAGTACTTC
CASSFTNLQETQYF
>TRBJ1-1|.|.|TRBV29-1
TGCAGCGTTGAGGACGGGGCTGAAGCTTTCTTT
CSVEDGAEAFF
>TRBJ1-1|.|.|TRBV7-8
TGTGCCAGCAGCTTACGGTGGGGCGCTGAAGCTTTCTTT
CASSLRWGAEAFF
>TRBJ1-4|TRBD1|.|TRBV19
TGTGCCAGTAGAAGGGGACAGATGGCTAATGAAAAACTGTTTTTT
CASRRGQMANEKLFF
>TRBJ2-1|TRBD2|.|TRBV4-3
TGCGCCAGCAGCGGACCGGGACTAGCGACCCAGAATGAGCAGTTCTTC
CASSGPGLATQNEQFF
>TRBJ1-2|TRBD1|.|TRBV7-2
TGTGCCAGCAGCCCCGACAGGGCGGGGGGCTACACCTTC
CASSPDRAGGYTF
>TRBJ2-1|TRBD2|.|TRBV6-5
TGTGCCAGCAGTTCCCTTCTAGCGGGGGGGAACAATGAGCAGTTCTTC
CASSSLLAGGNNEQFF
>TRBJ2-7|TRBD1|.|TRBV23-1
TGCGCCAGCAGCCGCGGACAGGGTCCCTACGAGCAGTACTTC
CASSRGQGPYEQYF
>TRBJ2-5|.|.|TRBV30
TGTGCCTGGAGTTCTTTTGGGAGCCCTAGGCGAGAGACCCAGTACTTC
CAWSSFGSPRRETQYF
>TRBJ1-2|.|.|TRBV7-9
TGTGCCAGCAGCTTAGTAGGGGAAGGCTACACCTTC
CASSLVGEGYTF
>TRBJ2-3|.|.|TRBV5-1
TGCGCCAGCAGCCAGTTAGATACGCAGTATTTT
CASSQLDTQYF
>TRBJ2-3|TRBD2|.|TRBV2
TGTGCCAGCACCCGGGATGGGGGGGGGACCACAGATACGCAGTATTTT
CASTRDGGGTTDTQYF
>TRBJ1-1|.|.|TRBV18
TGTGCCAGCTCCACCAGTGGGGGGAAAGCTTTCTTT
CASSTSGGKAFF
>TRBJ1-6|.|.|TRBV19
TGTGCCAGTAGTATAGATACGAGCAGGGGAAATAATTCACCCCTCCACTTT
CASSIDTSRGNNSPLHF
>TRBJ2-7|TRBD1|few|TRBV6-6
TGTGCCAGCAGTTTTAACCGGGACAGGGGATTCTACGAGCAGTACTTC
CASSFNRDRGFYEQYF
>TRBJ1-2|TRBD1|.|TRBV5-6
TGTGCCAGCAGCTTGGGTTGGACAGGGGATGGCTACACCTTC
CASSLGWTGDGYTF
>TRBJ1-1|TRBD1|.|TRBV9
TGTGCCAGCAGCGCGGGACAGGCGAACACTGAAGCTTTCTTT
CASSAGQANTEAFF
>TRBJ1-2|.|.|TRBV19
TGTGCCAGTAGTATTATTGTCTCCTATGGCTACACCTTC
CASSIIVSYGYTF